This TCR beta chain comes out of a study of technical replicates of blood from a few donors. The V and J ends lost 3 bases and 5 bases, in that order; junction bases with no gene match: 8. CDR3 size: 15 residues. Germline CDR1 reads MNHEY; CDR2 reads SMNVEV (reference sequence). This table comes from immunoSEQ multiplex PCR, and its TCRdb copy is limited to in-frame clones, with some not included. The top ten hold around 0.25% of the sample, which has around 83,000 clones, around nine tenths seen once. This clonotype was obtained from a human donor in good health. This rearrangement joins TRBV27 to TRBJ2-5; 8 positions agree with TRBD2. Sequences were obtained from T cells isolated from PBMCs. The CDR3 sequence is CASSFRGGSTETQYF. CDR3 coding DNA: TGTGCCAGCAGTTTTCGGGGGGGTAGCACGGAGACCCAGTACTTC.